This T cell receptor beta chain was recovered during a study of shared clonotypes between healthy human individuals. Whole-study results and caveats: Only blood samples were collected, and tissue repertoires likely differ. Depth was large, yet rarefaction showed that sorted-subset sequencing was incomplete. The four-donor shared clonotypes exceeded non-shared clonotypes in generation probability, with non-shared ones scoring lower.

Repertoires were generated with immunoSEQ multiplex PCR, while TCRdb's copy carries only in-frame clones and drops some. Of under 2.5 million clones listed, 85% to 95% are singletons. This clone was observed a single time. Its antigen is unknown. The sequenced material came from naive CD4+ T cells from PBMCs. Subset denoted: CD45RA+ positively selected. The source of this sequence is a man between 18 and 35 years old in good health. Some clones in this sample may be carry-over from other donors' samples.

In nucleotides, the CDR3 is TGTGCCAGCAGTTTGAGGAGGTACGATGGCTACACCTTC. This gives the protein CASSLRRYDGYTF. The genes are TRBV28 and TRBJ1-2; D ambiguous. CDR1 is MDHEN, CDR2 SYDVKM, per germline. The ends were cut back, 3 bases at V and 6 bases at J, with 11 bases in the middle. CDR3 size: 13 residues.